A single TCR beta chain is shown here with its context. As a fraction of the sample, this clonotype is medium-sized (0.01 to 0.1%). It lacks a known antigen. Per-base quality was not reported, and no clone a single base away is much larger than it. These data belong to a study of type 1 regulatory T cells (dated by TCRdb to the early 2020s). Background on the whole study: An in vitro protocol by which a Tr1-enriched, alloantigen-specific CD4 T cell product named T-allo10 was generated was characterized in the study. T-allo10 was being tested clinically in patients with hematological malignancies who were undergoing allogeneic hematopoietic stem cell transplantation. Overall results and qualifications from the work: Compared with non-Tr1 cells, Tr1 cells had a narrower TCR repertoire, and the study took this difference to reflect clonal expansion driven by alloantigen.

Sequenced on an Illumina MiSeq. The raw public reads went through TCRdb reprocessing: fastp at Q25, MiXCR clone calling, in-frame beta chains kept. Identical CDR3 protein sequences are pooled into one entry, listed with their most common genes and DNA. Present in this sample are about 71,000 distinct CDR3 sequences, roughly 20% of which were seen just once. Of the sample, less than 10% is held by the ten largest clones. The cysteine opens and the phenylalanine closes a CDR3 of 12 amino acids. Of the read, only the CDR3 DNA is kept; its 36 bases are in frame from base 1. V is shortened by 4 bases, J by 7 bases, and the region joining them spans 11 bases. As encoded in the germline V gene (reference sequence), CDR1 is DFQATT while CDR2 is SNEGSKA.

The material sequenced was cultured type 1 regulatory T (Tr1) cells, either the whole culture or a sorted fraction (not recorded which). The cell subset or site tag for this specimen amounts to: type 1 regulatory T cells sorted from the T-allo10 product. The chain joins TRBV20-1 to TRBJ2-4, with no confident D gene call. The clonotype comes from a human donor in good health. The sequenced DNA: TGCAGTGCTAAAGAAACGGTGAACATTCAGTACTTC. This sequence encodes CSAKETVNIQYF.